These 4 T cell receptor beta chains came from one sample sequenced in a study of a mutant IDH1 vaccine in newly diagnosed glioma. The time point: baseline, week 1 (first vaccination visit). The treatment is: pre-vaccination baseline after standard-of-care therapy. Clones were sequenced by immunoSEQ multiplex PCR, and TCRdb holds only the in-frame ones, with some missing. This table holds 85,000 to 100,000 clones, roughly 77% found once. The sequences come from PBMCs, collected from a glioma patient treated with radiotherapy, temozolomide or both. The receptors stem from a man between 35 and 55 years old with glioma.

The rearrangement links TRBV7-2 to TRBJ2-3; D tentatively reads TRBD1 or TRBD2 (6 bases each). The ends were cut back, 5 bases at V and 5 bases at J, with 17 bases in the middle. The CDR3 contains 15 residues. The germline gives CDR1 SGHTA, CDR2 FQGNSA. The CDR3 sequence is CASSPHGGPGDTQYF. CDR3 nucleotide sequence: TGTGCCAGCAGCCCCCACGGGGGCCCGGGAGATACGCAGTATTTT.

This chain joins TRBV5-1 and TRBJ2-7; D is uncertain. V lost 2 bases and J lost 2, with 8 bases in between. The germline gives CDR1 SGHRS, CDR2 YFSETQ. This CDR3 is built from 13 residues. CDR3 bases: TGCGCCAGCAGCTTAGACATCCCCTACGAGCAGTACTTC. Residues: CASSLDIPYEQYF.

Here the CDR3 DNA reads TGTGCCAGCAGCAACGGGGGTATGAACACTGAAGCTTTCTTT. This encodes CASSNGGMNTEAFF. The chain carries TRBV6-5 and TRBJ1-1; weak D call: TRBD1 (5 bases). The V gene's germline CDR1 is MNHEY and CDR2 SVGAGI. This CDR3 contains 14 residues. V shed 6 bases and J shed 0 bases, with 11 bases lying between them.

This clone was seen a few times. This chain joins TRBV9 and TRBJ2-3; D unclear. V was clipped by 3 bases and J by 2 bases, with 4 bases between them. CDR1 is SGDLS, CDR2 YYNGEE, per germline. The CDR3 totals 12 residues. The CDR3 DNA reads TGTGCCAGCAGCGCCGACACAGATACGCAGTATTTT. As protein: CASSADTDTQYF.